This paragraph reports one T cell receptor (beta chain). TRAV- and TRBV-specific primers, spanning alpha and beta chains, primed first-strand cDNA. The authors ran approximately 20 PCR cycles to amplify TCRs with a constant-region primer and V-primer adapter. Following isolation, mRNA was amplified via in vitro transcription. TCRdb re-derived calls from the reads in MiXCR, one entry per CDR3 protein. The table includes 5,000 to 7,000 distinct CDR3 sequences, 71% detected once. This sample is drawn from a study of low-dose radiotherapy and immunotherapy resistance in tumors. At the level of the study: Intravenous ipilimumab 1 mg/kg every six weeks was given with nivolumab 240 mg every two weeks.

Every donor's regimen consisted of nivolumab, ipilimumab, aspirin, low-dose cyclophosphamide and low-dose radiotherapy. Qualifying patients carried advanced solid tumors devoid of tumor-infiltrating lymphocytes. The length of the CDR3 is 16 residues. Unmatched junction bases numbered 11, after V lost 6 bases and J lost 1 base. The germline V gene encodes CDR1 SGHAT and CDR2 FQNNGV. This receptor was obtained from a human donor with advanced metastatic prostate, ovarian, gallbladder or colorectal cancer (not recorded which). This table probably holds off-target reads from a library built for another chain. The chain has TRBV11-2 and TRBJ2-5; the match to TRBD1 covers 7 bases. The CDR3 loop reads CASRPAGRGFQETQYF. The DNA of the CDR3 is TGTGCCAGCAGACCCGCGGGCAGGGGGTTCCAAGAGACCCAGTACTTC.